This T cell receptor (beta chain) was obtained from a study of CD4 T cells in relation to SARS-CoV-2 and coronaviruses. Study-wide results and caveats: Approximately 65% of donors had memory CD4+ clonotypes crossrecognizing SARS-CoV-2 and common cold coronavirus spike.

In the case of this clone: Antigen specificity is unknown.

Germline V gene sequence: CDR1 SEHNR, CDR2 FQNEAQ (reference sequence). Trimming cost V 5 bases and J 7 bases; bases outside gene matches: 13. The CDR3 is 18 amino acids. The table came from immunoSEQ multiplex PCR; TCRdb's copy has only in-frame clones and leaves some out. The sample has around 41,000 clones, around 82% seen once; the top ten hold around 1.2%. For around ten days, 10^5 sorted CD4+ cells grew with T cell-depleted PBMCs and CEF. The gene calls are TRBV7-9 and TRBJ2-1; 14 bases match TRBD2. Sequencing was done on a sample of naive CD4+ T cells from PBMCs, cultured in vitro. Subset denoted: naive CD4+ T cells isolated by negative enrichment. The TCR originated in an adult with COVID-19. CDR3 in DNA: TGTGCCAGCAGCCCCAGGACTAGCGGGAGGAATAATAAAAATGAGCAGTTCTTC. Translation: CASSPRTSGRNNKNEQFF. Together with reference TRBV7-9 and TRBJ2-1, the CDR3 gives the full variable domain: DTGVSQNPRHKITKRGQNVTFRCDPISEHNRLYWYRQTLGQGPEFLTYFQNEAQLEKSRLLSDRFSAERPKGSFSTLEIQRTEQGDSAMYLCASSPRTSGRNNKNEQFFGPGTRLTVL.